These T cell receptor beta chains were read from a single sample in a study of blood T cell repertoires in COVID-19. The method was immunoSEQ multiplex PCR; TCRdb's version includes in-frame clones alone and lacks a portion of them. The data contain about 160,000 clones, 80% to 90% of them seen just once; the ten biggest clones take up roughly 6.1%. The specimen sequenced was peripheral blood. The receptor set was obtained from an older man with acute or convalescent COVID-19. The CDR3 runs from the conserved cysteine through the conserved F or W. Each record gives: clone size, CDR3 length, V gene, J gene, D gene, CDR3 DNA, CDR3 protein. D genes are given only for firm matches. Not every row has a clone size; where given, it reads once, few, many or a size class.

-	14	TRBV11-3	TRBJ2-5	-	TGTGCCAGCTCTATAGGAGGCAACGGGGAGACCCAGTACTTC	CASSIGGNGETQYF
-	19	TRBV6-2/TRBV6-3	TRBJ2-6	TRBD1	TGTGCCAGCAGTTACGACTTACAGGGGGCGAGCTCTGGGGCCAACGTCCTGACTTTC	CASSYDLQGASSGANVLTF
once	12	TRBV5-1	TRBJ1-1	TRBD1	TGCGCGTCATCTCCGGGACAGCCTGAAGCTTTCTTT	CASSPGQPEAFF
-	15	TRBV27	TRBJ1-2	-	TGTGCCAGCAGTTCCAACAGGGCGTTTAACTATGGCTACACCTTC	CASSSNRAFNYGYTF
-	15	TRBV5-1	TRBJ2-2	TRBD1	TGCGCCAGCAGCTTGGAGGGGGCGCGAACCGGGGAGCTGTTTTTT	CASSLEGARTGELFF
-	15	TRBV5-1	TRBJ1-1	TRBD1	TGCGCCAGCAGCTTCCCGACAGGGGCGAACACTGAAGCTTTCTTT	CASSFPTGANTEAFF
-	15	TRBV18	TRBJ1-1	-	TGTGCCAGCTCACGAGGGGGTCCCATGAACACTGAAGCTTTCTTT	CASSRGGPMNTEAFF
few	15	TRBV27	TRBJ2-1	-	TGTGCCAGCACAACGATAGCCGCCCAGGCGGGTGAGCAGTTCTTC	CASTTIAAQAGEQFF
-	17	TRBV9	TRBJ1-3	-	TGTGCCAGCAGCGTAGGGGGAACTGGACTAACTGGAAACACCATATATTTT	CASSVGGTGLTGNTIYF
-	16	TRBV19	TRBJ2-5	TRBD1	TGTGCCAGTAGGCCTGATGGGACAGGGTTTCAAGAGACCCAGTACTTC	CASRPDGTGFQETQYF
-	15	TRBV6-2/TRBV6-3	TRBJ2-5	TRBD2	TGTGCCAGCAGTTCCGGGGGGGCGGGCGAAGAGACCCAGTACTTC	CASSSGGAGEETQYF
-	14	TRBV11-3	TRBJ2-5	-	TGTGCCAGCAGCTTACGGGGATTAGGGGAGACCCAGTACTTC	CASSLRGLGETQYF
-	11	TRBV28	TRBJ1-2	-	TGTGCCAGCAGTTTTATCTATGGCTACACCTTC	CASSFIYGYTF
-	15	TRBV30	TRBJ1-5	-	TGTGCCTGGAGTGTAAGCGGGGTTGGCAATCAGCCCCAGCATTTT	CAWSVSGVGNQPQHF
-	16	TRBV7-9	TRBJ2-3	TRBD2	TGTGCCAGCAGCTTGCCTAGCGGGAGGGCCCCAGATACGCAGTATTTT	CASSLPSGRAPDTQYF
-	17	TRBV24-1	TRBJ2-1	TRBD1	TGTGCCACCAGTGAACCGAGGGGGCCGAGCTCCTACAATGAGCAGTTCTTC	CATSEPRGPSSYNEQFF
-	13	TRBV28	TRBJ1-2	-	TGTGCCACCCTCGGGAGTCCCCTCTATGGCTACACCTTC	CATLGSPLYGYTF
-	14	TRBV5-4	TRBJ2-5	TRBD1	TGTGCCAGCAGCGCCGGGACAGGGAAAGAGACCCAGTACTTC	CASSAGTGKETQYF
-	15	TRBV28	TRBJ2-7	-	TGTGCCAGCAGTTCCCCACGACTGGGCTCCTACGAGCAGTACTTC	CASSSPRLGSYEQYF
once	21	TRBV5-3	TRBJ2-2	-	TGTGCCAGAAGCCACCTGATCGACAGGAGGCTTGGGGGGGAGCATCCCGGGGAGCTGTTTTTT	CARSHLIDRRLGGEHPGELFF
-	15	TRBV27	TRBJ2-1	-	TGTGCCAGCAGCCTCTCGGGACTGTGGGATCTGGGGCAGTTCTTC	CASSLSGLWDLGQFF
-	11	TRBV30	TRBJ1-3	-	TGTGCCTGGAGTTCAGAAAACACCATATATTTT	CAWSSENTIYF
-	15	TRBV11-2	TRBJ2-3	TRBD2	TGTGCCAGCAGCATTAGCGGGAGAACGTCAGATACGCAGTATTTT	CASSISGRTSDTQYF
few	13	TRBV7-9	TRBJ1-1	TRBD1	TGTGCCAGCAGCTTACAGGGGGCGTCTGGAGCTTTCTTT	CASSLQGASGAFF
-	17	TRBV2	TRBJ2-6	-	TGTGCCAGCAGTGGGGACTCACTTCTCTCTGGGGCCAACGTCCTGACTTTC	CASSGDSLLSGANVLTF
-	14	TRBV9	TRBJ2-7	TRBD2	TGTGCCAGCAGCGTCGGCGGGAGGGAATACGAGCAGTACTTC	CASSVGGREYEQYF
-	13	TRBV24-1	TRBJ1-2	-	TGTGCCACCAGTGATAGGGACAATTCTGGCTACACCTTC	CATSDRDNSGYTF
-	15	TRBV7-8	TRBJ1-4	TRBD1	TGTGCCAGCAGCACCCGGACAGGGGATGGCGAAAAACTGTTTTTT	CASSTRTGDGEKLFF
-	13	TRBV2	TRBJ1-6	TRBD1	TGTGCCAGCAGACAACAGGGGGATTCACCCCTCCACTTT	CASRQQGDSPLHF
-	13	TRBV29-1	TRBJ1-2	TRBD1	TGCAGCGTTGTTGGACAGGCGGGGTATGGCTACACCTTC	CSVVGQAGYGYTF
-	10	TRBV30	TRBJ1-3	-	TGTGCCTGGGGCCAAAACACCATATATTTT	CAWGQNTIYF
-	13	TRBV29-1	TRBJ2-4	TRBD2	TGCAGCGTTGGTAGCGGGACTACAAACATTCAGTACTTC	CSVGSGTTNIQYF
-	14	TRBV4-1	TRBJ2-7	-	TGCGCCAGCAGCCAGGTAGGGAGCTCCTACGAGCAGTACTTC	CASSQVGSSYEQYF
once	17	TRBV6-6	TRBJ1-6	-	TGTGCCAGCAGTCCCGTGGGGGGGGGTTCCTATAATTCACCCCTCCACTTT	CASSPVGGGSYNSPLHF
-	15	TRBV5-1	TRBJ2-4	TRBD2	TGCGCCAGCAGCTTGGCATCGGGGGGCAAAAACATTCAGTACTTC	CASSLASGGKNIQYF
once	16	TRBV4-2	TRBJ2-1	TRBD2	TGTGCCAGCAGCCGAGACGGGACTAGCGGGAGCGACGAGCAGTTCTTC	CASSRDGTSGSDEQFF
-	14	TRBV6-5	TRBJ1-1	TRBD1	TGTGCCAGCAGTTACCAGGGGGCGATGGTTGAAGCTTTCTTT	CASSYQGAMVEAFF
-	15	TRBV30	TRBJ1-3	TRBD1	TGTGCCTGGAGTGCATCGACAGGGACGGCTGACACCATATATTTT	CAWSASTGTADTIYF
-	16	TRBV19	TRBJ1-1	-	TGTGCCAGTAGTCCCTACGAACGGGACTTCGGCACTGAAGCTTTCTTT	CASSPYERDFGTEAFF